This record covers a single TCR beta chain. Original handling: Amplification of reference gene primers was used by the study to estimate nucleated cell counts. Libraries were prepared by immunoSEQ multiplex PCR; TCRdb keeps only in-frame clonotypes and omits some of them. V and J calls plus clone size are reproduced from that table; the DNA served to infer D and trimming. The profile shows 6,000 to 8,500 clones, roughly 82% of them singletons. The data were taken from a study of blood T cell repertoires in COVID-19. Looking at the study overall: COVID-19 samples, acute and convalescent, were from the United States, Italy and Spain.

The germline CDR1 and CDR2 sequences are SGHKS and YYEKEE (reference sequence). Between the trimmed V and J ends, which lost 2 bases and 3 bases, there was a span of 11 bases. The CDR3 spans 15 residues. Source material: peripheral blood. The chain carries TRBV5-5 and TRBJ2-2, with D possibly being TRBD1 (6 bases). The clonotype was recovered from a woman aged 60-75 years with active COVID-19. As DNA, the CDR3 is TGTGCCAGCAGCTTCGGCAGGGGCGACACCGGGGAGCTGTTTTTT. Protein product: CASSFGRGDTGELFF.